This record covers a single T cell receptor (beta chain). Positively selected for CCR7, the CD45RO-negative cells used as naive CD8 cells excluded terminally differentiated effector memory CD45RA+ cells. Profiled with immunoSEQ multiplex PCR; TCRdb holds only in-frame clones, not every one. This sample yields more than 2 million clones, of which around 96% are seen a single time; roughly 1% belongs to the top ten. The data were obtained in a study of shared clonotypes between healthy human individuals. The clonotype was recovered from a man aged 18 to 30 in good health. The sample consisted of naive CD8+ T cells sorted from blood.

The CDR3: CASSRDGSGKNIQYF. The DNA for the CDR3 is TGTGCCAGCAGCCGGGACGGGAGTGGCAAAAACATTCAGTACTTC. The chain employs TRBV7-9 and TRBJ2-4; perhaps TRBD2 as D (6 bases). The CDR3 is made up of 15 amino acids. Trimming shortened V by 5 bases and J by 3 bases, and 14 bases separated the two germline ends. The V gene's germline CDR1 is SEHNR and CDR2 FQNEAQ (reference sequence).